The rows below give T cell receptor beta chains drawn from one sample of a study of human T cells and chemical hapten exposure. TCRdb fed the RACE reads into MiXCR, producing one record per CDR3 protein. Among 80,000 to 100,000 distinct CDR3 sequences listed, about a tenth were seen once. The sequencing here drew on whole blood, taken in connection with sensitization to the hapten diphenylcyclopropenone (DPC). These receptor sequences come from a woman aged 40 to 50 with alopecia areata. Some clones in this sample may be carry-over from other donors' samples. Each CDR3 is given with its conserved first and last residue. A D gene is named only where the DNA matches it firmly. Clone size is given for some rows only: seen once, a few or many times, or a class if the clone is expanded.

D gene: TRBD2; V gene: TRBV24-1; clone size: -; J gene: TRBJ2-2; CDR3 protein: CATSDTGLAGVKTGELFF; CDR3 DNA: TGTGCCACCAGTGATACGGGACTAGCGGGAGTAAAAACCGGGGAGCTGTTTTTT
D gene: -; V gene: TRBV6-2/TRBV6-3; clone size: many; J gene: TRBJ2-1; CDR3 protein: CASSYSARGMTYNEQFF; CDR3 DNA: TGTGCCAGCAGTTACTCGGCTCGCGGCATGACCTACAATGAGCAGTTCTTC
D gene: -; V gene: TRBV6-1; clone size: -; J gene: TRBJ2-5; CDR3 protein: CASSEGRDQETQYF; CDR3 DNA: TGTGCCAGCAGTGAAGGACGGGATCAAGAGACCCAGTACTTC
D gene: -; V gene: TRBV28; clone size: many; J gene: TRBJ2-1; CDR3 protein: CASSFRYNEQFF; CDR3 DNA: TGTGCCAGCAGTTTTAGGTACAATGAGCAGTTCTTC
D gene: -; V gene: TRBV2; clone size: -; J gene: TRBJ1-2; CDR3 protein: CARRGILNYGYTF; CDR3 DNA: TGTGCCAGGCGCGGGATACTTAACTATGGCTACACCTTC
D gene: -; V gene: TRBV29-1; clone size: few; J gene: TRBJ2-5; CDR3 protein: CSVEEMAGTGETQYF; CDR3 DNA: TGCAGCGTTGAGGAGATGGCAGGCACCGGAGAGACCCAGTACTTC
D gene: TRBD2; V gene: TRBV5-1; clone size: many; J gene: TRBJ2-3; CDR3 protein: CASSFGTSGRAADTQYF; CDR3 DNA: TGCGCCAGCAGCTTCGGGACTAGCGGGAGGGCGGCAGATACGCAGTATTTT
D gene: -; V gene: TRBV9; clone size: many; J gene: TRBJ2-3; CDR3 protein: CASSPRRVEGTDTQYF; CDR3 DNA: TGTGCCAGCAGCCCCCGCAGGGTCGAGGGCACAGATACGCAGTATTTT
D gene: -; V gene: TRBV11-2; clone size: few; J gene: TRBJ2-5; CDR3 protein: CASSLEAKETQYF; CDR3 DNA: TGTGCCAGCAGCTTAGAGGCCAAAGAGACCCAGTACTTC
D gene: -; V gene: TRBV28; clone size: many; J gene: TRBJ2-4; CDR3 protein: CASSLYPGTSQNIQYF; CDR3 DNA: TGTGCCAGCAGTTTATACCCCGGGACAAGTCAAAACATTCAGTACTTC
D gene: -; V gene: TRBV28; clone size: many; J gene: TRBJ2-7; CDR3 protein: CASGYEQYF; CDR3 DNA: TGTGCCAGCGGCTACGAGCAGTACTTC
D gene: -; V gene: TRBV4-1; clone size: -; J gene: TRBJ1-5; CDR3 protein: CASSHRDSQPQHF; CDR3 DNA: TGCGCCAGCAGCCACAGGGATTCTCAGCCCCAGCATTTT
D gene: -; V gene: TRBV7-8; clone size: -; J gene: TRBJ1-1; CDR3 protein: CASSQWVVNTEAFF; CDR3 DNA: TGTGCCAGCAGCCAGTGGGTGGTGAACACTGAAGCTTTCTTT
D gene: -; V gene: TRBV7-2; clone size: few; J gene: TRBJ2-1; CDR3 protein: CASSLVQGLRNEQFF; CDR3 DNA: TGTGCCAGCAGCTTAGTACAGGGACTTCGCAATGAGCAGTTCTTC
D gene: -; V gene: TRBV9; clone size: many; J gene: TRBJ2-2; CDR3 protein: CASSIEGAGELFF; CDR3 DNA: TGTGCCAGCAGCATCGAAGGGGCCGGGGAGCTGTTTTTT
D gene: -; V gene: TRBV9; clone size: -; J gene: TRBJ2-7; CDR3 protein: CASSGGRDLYEQYF; CDR3 DNA: TGTGCCAGCAGCGGGGGACGGGACCTTTACGAGCAGTACTTC
D gene: -; V gene: TRBV20-1; clone size: many; J gene: TRBJ2-1; CDR3 protein: CSAPPGLSYYEQFF; CDR3 DNA: TGCAGTGCTCCTCCGGGACTGTCTTATTATGAGCAGTTCTTC
D gene: -; V gene: TRBV7-9; clone size: -; J gene: TRBJ1-1; CDR3 protein: CASSLALGGQNTEAFF; CDR3 DNA: TGTGCCAGCAGCTTAGCCCTCGGGGGACAGAACACTGAAGCTTTCTTT
D gene: -; V gene: TRBV28; clone size: -; J gene: TRBJ1-6; CDR3 protein: CASSLAAGGGSPLHF; CDR3 DNA: TGTGCCAGCAGTCTCGCAGCGGGGGGTGGATCACCCCTCCACTTT
D gene: TRBD1; V gene: TRBV29-1; clone size: -; J gene: TRBJ1-4; CDR3 protein: CSARTGSNEKLFF; CDR3 DNA: TGCAGCGCCCGGACAGGCAGCAATGAAAAACTGTTTTTT
D gene: -; V gene: TRBV27; clone size: -; J gene: TRBJ2-5; CDR3 protein: CASSSQRAQETQYF; CDR3 DNA: TGTGCCAGCAGCTCACAGCGAGCTCAAGAGACCCAGTACTTC
D gene: -; V gene: TRBV6-1; clone size: many; J gene: TRBJ2-6; CDR3 protein: CASSEDSSGANVLTF; CDR3 DNA: TGTGCCAGCAGTGAAGACAGCTCTGGGGCCAACGTCCTGACTTTC
D gene: -; V gene: TRBV10-2; clone size: few; J gene: TRBJ2-5; CDR3 protein: CASSESLTQYF; CDR3 DNA: TGCGCCAGCAGTGAGTCTTTGACCCAGTACTTC
D gene: TRBD1; V gene: TRBV15; clone size: few; J gene: TRBJ2-7; CDR3 protein: CATSRNTGQVGAYEQYF; CDR3 DNA: TGTGCCACCAGCAGGAACACCGGACAGGTAGGCGCCTACGAGCAGTACTTC
D gene: -; V gene: TRBV28; clone size: many; J gene: TRBJ2-1; CDR3 protein: CAISRRGTGNEQFF; CDR3 DNA: TGTGCCATCTCCCGGCGCGGGACCGGCAATGAGCAGTTCTTC
D gene: -; V gene: TRBV4-3; clone size: many; J gene: TRBJ2-1; CDR3 protein: CASSQDHPATKRFF; CDR3 DNA: TGCGCCAGCAGCCAAGATCATCCCGCGACTAAGCGGTTCTTC
D gene: TRBD2; V gene: TRBV15; clone size: -; J gene: TRBJ2-3; CDR3 protein: CATSRELAGVNPDTQYF; CDR3 DNA: TGTGCCACCAGCAGAGAACTAGCGGGAGTTAACCCAGATACGCAGTATTTT
D gene: -; V gene: TRBV28; clone size: many; J gene: TRBJ2-1; CDR3 protein: CASRASGGAYNEQFF; CDR3 DNA: TGTGCCAGCAGAGCATCAGGGGGGGCCTACAATGAGCAGTTCTTC
D gene: -; V gene: TRBV19; clone size: few; J gene: TRBJ2-7; CDR3 protein: CASSIRPPGGGYEQYF; CDR3 DNA: TGTGCCAGTAGTATAAGGCCCCCTGGGGGCGGCTACGAGCAGTACTTC
D gene: TRBD1; V gene: TRBV5-1; clone size: -; J gene: TRBJ1-5; CDR3 protein: CARRWTGDRNQPQHF; CDR3 DNA: TGCGCCAGAAGATGGACAGGGGATCGCAATCAGCCCCAGCATTTT
D gene: -; V gene: TRBV6-2/TRBV6-3; clone size: many; J gene: TRBJ2-7; CDR3 protein: CASSSGTTHAYEQYF; CDR3 DNA: TGTGCCAGCAGTTCCGGGACCACACACGCCTACGAGCAGTACTTC
D gene: TRBD1; V gene: TRBV20-1; clone size: many; J gene: TRBJ2-2; CDR3 protein: CSATRTGAGTGELFF; CDR3 DNA: TGCAGTGCTACCCGAACAGGGGCAGGGACCGGGGAGCTGTTTTTT
D gene: -; V gene: TRBV20-1; clone size: -; J gene: TRBJ2-5; CDR3 protein: CSAKRGPGAKETQYF; CDR3 DNA: TGCAGTGCCAAGAGGGGGCCGGGGGCTAAAGAGACCCAGTACTTC
D gene: -; V gene: TRBV29-1; clone size: many; J gene: TRBJ2-7; CDR3 protein: CSVEGRGEQYF; CDR3 DNA: TGCAGCGTTGAAGGGCGCGGTGAGCAGTACTTC
D gene: -; V gene: TRBV9; clone size: -; J gene: TRBJ2-1; CDR3 protein: CASSPWDGAYNEQFF; CDR3 DNA: TGTGCCAGCAGCCCATGGGATGGGGCCTACAATGAGCAGTTCTTC
D gene: -; V gene: TRBV4-1; clone size: -; J gene: TRBJ2-1; CDR3 protein: CASSQDYGFGNEQFF; CDR3 DNA: TGCGCCAGCAGCCAAGATTACGGATTCGGCAATGAGCAGTTCTTC
D gene: TRBD2; V gene: TRBV6-2/TRBV6-3; clone size: -; J gene: TRBJ2-3; CDR3 protein: CASSYTSETDTQYF; CDR3 DNA: TGTGCCAGCAGTTACACTAGCGAGACAGATACGCAGTATTTT
D gene: -; V gene: TRBV28; clone size: -; J gene: TRBJ2-1; CDR3 protein: CASSESISGEQFF; CDR3 DNA: TGTGCCAGCAGTGAATCCATTAGTGGTGAGCAGTTCTTC
D gene: -; V gene: TRBV24-1; clone size: -; J gene: TRBJ2-3; CDR3 protein: CATSDGATDTQYF; CDR3 DNA: TGTGCCACCAGTGATGGGGCCACAGATACGCAGTATTTT
D gene: -; V gene: TRBV4-3; clone size: many; J gene: TRBJ2-6; CDR3 protein: CASSQVSRQARFSGANVLTF; CDR3 DNA: TGCGCCAGCAGCCAAGTATCCCGGCAAGCTAGGTTCTCTGGGGCCAACGTCCTGACTTTC
D gene: -; V gene: TRBV3-1; clone size: few; J gene: TRBJ1-2; CDR3 protein: CASSQVGRGNYGYTF; CDR3 DNA: TGTGCCAGCAGCCAAGTAGGCAGAGGAAACTATGGCTACACCTTC
D gene: TRBD1; V gene: TRBV30; clone size: -; J gene: TRBJ2-3; CDR3 protein: CAWSGGQGTDTQYF; CDR3 DNA: TGTGCCTGGAGTGGGGGACAGGGGACAGATACGCAGTATTTT
D gene: TRBD1; V gene: TRBV27; clone size: many; J gene: TRBJ1-2; CDR3 protein: CASGKQGYGYTF; CDR3 DNA: TGTGCCAGCGGTAAACAGGGGTATGGCTACACCTTC
D gene: TRBD1; V gene: TRBV28; clone size: -; J gene: TRBJ1-2; CDR3 protein: CASSLQGAGYTF; CDR3 DNA: TGTGCCAGCAGTTTACAGGGGGCAGGCTACACCTTC
D gene: -; V gene: TRBV29-1; clone size: many; J gene: TRBJ2-7; CDR3 protein: CSVELPGSYEQYF; CDR3 DNA: TGCAGCGTTGAACTTCCGGGGTCCTACGAGCAGTACTTC
D gene: -; V gene: TRBV20-1; clone size: few; J gene: TRBJ1-1; CDR3 protein: CSARDFRTADNTEAFF; CDR3 DNA: TGCAGTGCTAGAGATTTCAGAACGGCCGACAACACTGAAGCTTTCTTT
D gene: -; V gene: TRBV30; clone size: -; J gene: TRBJ1-5; CDR3 protein: CAWGATGNQPQHF; CDR3 DNA: TGTGCCTGGGGGGCAACAGGGAATCAGCCCCAGCATTTT
D gene: TRBD1; V gene: TRBV6-5; clone size: many; J gene: TRBJ1-1; CDR3 protein: CASSTRPGQGLGAFF; CDR3 DNA: TGTGCCAGCAGTACACGTCCGGGACAGGGACTGGGAGCTTTCTTT
D gene: -; V gene: TRBV18; clone size: few; J gene: TRBJ1-5; CDR3 protein: CASSQQDQPQHF; CDR3 DNA: TGTGCCAGCTCCCAACAGGATCAGCCCCAGCATTTT
D gene: -; V gene: TRBV7-2; clone size: -; J gene: TRBJ2-7; CDR3 protein: CASSVTGSYEQYF; CDR3 DNA: TGTGCCAGCAGCGTCACAGGGTCCTACGAGCAGTACTTC